These 7 T cell receptor beta chains were sequenced from one sample in a study of blood T cell repertoires in COVID-19. Generated by immunoSEQ multiplex PCR, the TCRdb table keeps only in-frame clones and is missing some. The table shows 250,000 to 350,000 clones, with about nine tenths occurring only once. The specimen was peripheral blood. These receptors all come from a woman under 40 with COVID-19, enrolled during active disease.

About this clone: Other DNA sequences from this sample encode an identical CDR3 as well. The genes are TRBV6-5 and TRBJ2-7; 7 bases agree with TRBD1. Trimming removed 6 bases from V and 3 bases from J; junction bases left unmatched: 5. This CDR3 has 13 residues. Germline CDR1 and CDR2: MNHEY and SVGAGI. The CDR3 region is CASSPGTVYEQYF. The CDR3 coding sequence is TGTGCCAGCAGCCCCGGGACAGTCTACGAGCAGTACTTC.

This chain links TRBV2 with TRBJ2-4; 15 bases line up with TRBD2. Trimming removed 1 base from V and 0 bases from J; junction bases left unmatched: 7. CDR3 length: 20 residues. CDR1 and CDR2 from the germline V gene are SNHLY and FYNNEI. The CDR3 loop reads CASSEVGLAGGGIAKNIQYF. Written as DNA, the CDR3 is TGTGCCAGCAGTGAAGTGGGACTAGCGGGAGGAGGGATAGCCAAAAACATTCAGTACTTC.

Here the CDR3 reads CASVPGQMTEAFF. The CDR3 coding sequence is TGTGCCAGTGTACCGGGACAGATGACTGAAGCTTTCTTT. The J gene is TRBJ1-1, the V gene TRBV2, with 7 bases identical to TRBD1. The germline gives CDR1 SNHLY, CDR2 FYNNEI. The CDR3 spans 13 residues. Trimming at V came to 9 bases and at J to 5 bases, leaving 9 bases not matched to a gene. Complete variable domain (other parts from reference TRBV2 and TRBJ1-1): EPEVTQTPSHQVTQMGQEVILRCVPISNHLYFYWYRQILGQKVEFLVSFYNNEISEKSEIFDDQFSVERPDGSNFTLKIRSTKLEDSAMYFCASVPGQMTEAFFGQGTRLTVV.

As regards this clone: The identical CDR3 is also encoded by other nucleotide sequences in the sample. The chain uses TRBV7-2 and TRBJ1-4; D might be TRBD1 (6 bases). Germline values: CDR1 SGHTA, CDR2 FQGNSA. V gave up 1 base and J gave up 7 bases, with 13 bases separating them. This CDR3 has 15 residues. CDR3 amino acids: CASSLETGLGEKLFF. The CDR3 DNA reads TGTGCCAGCAGCTTAGAGACAGGTCTAGGTGAAAAACTGTTTTTT.

The V and J genes are TRBV5-3 and TRBJ1-2; a weak D match, TRBD1 (6 bases). TRBV5-3 is designated an ORF whose function remains uncertain. V was cut by 2 bases and J by 0 bases, with 11 bases left in between. The CDR3 has 15 residues. The CDR3 DNA reads as TGTGCCAGAAGCTTCACAGGGTCAGCTAACTATGGCTACACCTTC. Translated, it gives CARSFTGSANYGYTF.

This chain connects TRBV4-1 to TRBJ1-6; D call uncertain. V was pared by 0 bases and J by 0 bases, with 6 bases between. Germline V gene lookup returns CDR1 MGHRA and CDR2 YSYEKL. This CDR3 spans 16 amino acids. DNA for the CDR3: TGCGCCAGCAGCCAAGAAGTGAGCTCCTATAATTCACCCCTCCACTTT. Encoded protein: CASSQEVSSYNSPLHF.

The gene calls are TRBV9 and TRBJ2-1; TRBD2 might be the D (6 bases). V was clipped by 3 bases and J by 9 bases, with 10 bases between them. This CDR3 has 12 residues. Germline CDR1 and CDR2: SGDLS and YYNGEE. CDR3 nucleotides: TGTGCCAGCAGCGCGACCGGGGGTGAGCAGTTCTTC. Protein product: CASSATGGEQFF.